These 12 T cell receptor beta chains share one sample of origin, sequenced in a study of cytomegalovirus exposure and HLA in healthy donors. Vbeta (60) and Jbeta (13) primers were used in the PCR. Some clones are missing from TCRdb's copy, which holds only in-frame ones; the method was immunoSEQ multiplex PCR. The table lists about 140,000 clones. Material for sequencing was PBMCs. The origin of the receptors is a woman aged 18 to 35 in good health and CMV-seronegative.

The chain is built from TRBV1 and TRBJ2-7; the tabulated D call, TRBD2, remains unverified against the DNA. TRBV1 is tagged as a pseudogene. This CDR3 comprises 14 residues. The CDR3 spells CTSSQELEIYEQYV. The CDR3 DNA reads TGCACCAGCAGCCAAGAACTAGAAATCTACGAGCAGTACGTC.

The chain's CDR3 is CASSSGGTGTDTQYF. CDR3 sequence (DNA): TGTGCCAGCAGTTCCGGCGGGACGGGCACAGATACGCAGTATTTT. The V call is TRBV27, the J call TRBJ2-3, with D perhaps TRBD2 (6 bases). Germline values: CDR1 MNHEY, CDR2 SMNVEV (reference sequence). The CDR3 has 15 residues. The V end lost 4 bases, the J end lost 1 base, and 12 bases lay between the germline ends.

The chain combines TRBV5-6 with TRBJ2-7; TRBD2 is a possible D gene (6 bases). The V gene lost 4 bases and the J gene lost 7 bases, with 12 bases spanning the gap. Germline CDR1 SGHDT, CDR2 YYEEEE. This CDR3 is 12 amino acids long. The CDR3, as DNA: TGTGCCAGCAGCGACACCGGAGGGGAGCAGTACTTC. As protein: CASSDTGGEQYF.

This chain links TRBV9 with TRBJ1-5, with TRBD1 identical over 7 bases. Germline CDR1 SGDLS, CDR2 YYNGEE. The CDR3 has 15 residues. V shed 4 bases, J shed 7 bases, and the junction held 11 bases outside the gene matches. The CDR3 loop is CASSPAGTGDQPQHF. The CDR3 DNA follows: TGTGCCAGCAGCCCGGCGGGAACAGGGGACCAGCCCCAGCATTTT. Looking up the rest from reference TRBV9 and TRBJ1-5 gives the full variable domain: DSGVTQTPKHLITATGQRVTLRCSPRSGDLSVYWYQQSLDQGLQFLIQYYNGEERAKGNILERFSAQQFPDLHSELNLSSLELGDSALYFCASSPAGTGDQPQHFGDGTRLSIL.

The gene calls are TRBV4-1 and TRBJ2-1; 9 bases map to TRBD2. The germline gives CDR1 MGHRA, CDR2 YSYEKL. V lost 0 bases and J lost 8; bases outside the gene matches: 11. This CDR3 is built from 17 residues. CDR3 DNA: TGCGCCAGCAGCCAAGATCGGGGGCTAGCGGGAAAGGATGAGCAGTTCTTC. Protein product: CASSQDRGLAGKDEQFF.

The genes are TRBV4-1 and TRBJ2-2; possible D gene TRBD2, 6 bases. V lost 0 bases to trimming and J lost 3 bases, with 11 bases between them. Per germline, CDR1 MGHRA and CDR2 YSYEKL. CDR3 size: 16 residues. The CDR3 loop reads CASSQDVREDTGELFF. Here the CDR3 DNA reads TGCGCCAGCAGCCAAGATGTCAGGGAGGACACCGGGGAGCTGTTTTTT.

The rearrangement joins TRBV9 to TRBJ1-4; tentative D call: TRBD1 (5 bases). Germline CDR1 reads SGDLS; CDR2 reads YYNGEE. Trimming removed 1 base at V and 3 bases at J, with 10 bases between. The length of the CDR3 is 15 residues. CDR3 DNA: TGTGCCAGCAGCGTACAAGGGGCCGCTAATGAAAAACTGTTTTTT. It is translated as CASSVQGAANEKLFF.

The V gene is TRBV19, the J gene TRBJ1-4; D possibly corresponds to TRBD1 (6 bases). The ends were cut back, 4 bases at V and 8 bases at J, with 14 bases in the middle. Germline CDR1 reads LNHDA; CDR2 reads SQIVND (reference sequence). CDR3 length: 14 amino acids. The CDR3 sequence: CASSSRQATEKLFF. CDR3 nucleotides: TGTGCCAGTAGTAGCCGACAGGCGACGGAAAAACTGTTTTTT.

V and J are TRBV2 and TRBJ2-6; the match to TRBD2 covers 7 bases. Germline V gene lookup returns CDR1 SNHLY and CDR2 FYNNEI. This CDR3 contains 20 residues. Germline trimming cut 0 bases from V and 2 bases from J; bases unmatched to any gene: 13. This chain's CDR3 is CASSEAPPSGKLPGANVLTF. CDR3 nucleotides: TGTGCCAGCAGTGAAGCGCCGCCTAGCGGTAAACTTCCTGGGGCCAACGTCCTGACTTTC.

The chain links TRBV9 to TRBJ2-2; D unclear. Germline CDR1 is SGDLS and CDR2 is YYNGEE. The V gene lost 5 bases and the J gene lost 5 bases, with 10 bases spanning the gap. This CDR3 has 13 residues. CDR3 residues: CASSIGVTGELFF. In DNA form, the CDR3 reads TGTGCCAGCAGTATCGGAGTGACCGGGGAGCTGTTTTTT.

The V gene is TRBV27, the J gene TRBJ1-1, with unresolved D. The germline gives CDR1 MNHEY, CDR2 SMNVEV (reference sequence). The V and J ends lost 7 bases and 2 bases respectively, with 11 bases between them. This CDR3 region has 13 residues. CDR3 coding DNA: TGTGCCAGCAAAGCTGATCTCAACACTGAAGCTTTCTTT. It codes for CASKADLNTEAFF.

The V gene is TRBV18, the J gene TRBJ2-7, with 8 nucleotides matching TRBD2. CDR1 and CDR2 (germline): KGHSH, LQKENI. This CDR3 has 14 amino acids. With 2 bases clipped from V and 6 bases from J, the junction kept 6 bases outside the gene matches. The CDR3 protein is CASSPKREFSEQYV. The CDR3 nucleotides read TGTGCCAGCTCACCAAAGCGGGAGTTCTCCGAGCAGTACGTC.